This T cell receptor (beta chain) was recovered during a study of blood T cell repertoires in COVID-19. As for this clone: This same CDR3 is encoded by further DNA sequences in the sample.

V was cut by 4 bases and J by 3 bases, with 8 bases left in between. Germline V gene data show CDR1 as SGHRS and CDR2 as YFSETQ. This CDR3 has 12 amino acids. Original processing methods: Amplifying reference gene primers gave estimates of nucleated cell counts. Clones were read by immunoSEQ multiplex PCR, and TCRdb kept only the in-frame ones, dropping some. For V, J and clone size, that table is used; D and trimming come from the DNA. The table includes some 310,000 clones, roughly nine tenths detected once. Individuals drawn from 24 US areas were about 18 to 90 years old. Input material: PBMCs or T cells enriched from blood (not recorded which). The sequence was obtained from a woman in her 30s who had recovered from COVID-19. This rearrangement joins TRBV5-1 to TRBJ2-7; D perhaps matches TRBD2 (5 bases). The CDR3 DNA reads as TGCGCCAGCAGCACCAGCGGCTACGAGCAGTACTTC. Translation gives CASSTSGYEQYF.